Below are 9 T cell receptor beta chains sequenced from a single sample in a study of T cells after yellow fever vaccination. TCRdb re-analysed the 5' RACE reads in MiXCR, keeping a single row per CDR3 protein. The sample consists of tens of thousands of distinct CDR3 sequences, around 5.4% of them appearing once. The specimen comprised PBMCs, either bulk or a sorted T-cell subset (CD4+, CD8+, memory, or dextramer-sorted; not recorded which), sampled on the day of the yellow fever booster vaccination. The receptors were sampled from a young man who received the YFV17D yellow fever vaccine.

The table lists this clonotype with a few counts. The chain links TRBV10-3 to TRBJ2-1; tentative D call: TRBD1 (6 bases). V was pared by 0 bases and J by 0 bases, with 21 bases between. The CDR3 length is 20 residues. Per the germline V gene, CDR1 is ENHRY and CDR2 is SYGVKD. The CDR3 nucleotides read TGTGCCATCAGTGAGTCGAAAATCAGGGGAAATCAGTTCTCCTACAATGAGCAGTTCTTC. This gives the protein CAISESKIRGNQFSYNEQFF.

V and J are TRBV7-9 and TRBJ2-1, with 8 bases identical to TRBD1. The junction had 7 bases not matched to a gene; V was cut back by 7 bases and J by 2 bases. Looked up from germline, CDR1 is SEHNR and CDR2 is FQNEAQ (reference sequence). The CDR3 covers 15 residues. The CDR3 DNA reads TGTGCCAGCACCCCCCCGACAGGGGCCTACAATGAGCAGTTCTTC. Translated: CASTPPTGAYNEQFF. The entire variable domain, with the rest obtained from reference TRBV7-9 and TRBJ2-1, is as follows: DTGVSQNPRHKITKRGQNVTFRCDPISEHNRLYWYRQTLGQGPEFLTYFQNEAQLEKSRLLSDRFSAERPKGSFSTLEIQRTEQGDSAMYLCASTPPTGAYNEQFFGPGTRLTVL.

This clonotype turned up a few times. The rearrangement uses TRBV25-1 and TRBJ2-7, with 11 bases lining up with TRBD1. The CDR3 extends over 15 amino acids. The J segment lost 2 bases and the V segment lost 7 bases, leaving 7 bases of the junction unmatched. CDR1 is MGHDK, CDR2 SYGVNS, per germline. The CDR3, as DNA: TGTGCCAGCACCGATCCGGGACAGGGGGCCTACGAGCAGTACTTC. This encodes CASTDPGQGAYEQYF.

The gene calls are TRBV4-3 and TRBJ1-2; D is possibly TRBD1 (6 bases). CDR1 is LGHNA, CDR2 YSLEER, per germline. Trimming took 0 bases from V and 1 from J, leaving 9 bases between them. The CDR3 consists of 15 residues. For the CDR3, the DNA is TGCGCCAGCAGCCAAGATAGGACAGATAACTATGGCTACACCTTC. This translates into CASSQDRTDNYGYTF.

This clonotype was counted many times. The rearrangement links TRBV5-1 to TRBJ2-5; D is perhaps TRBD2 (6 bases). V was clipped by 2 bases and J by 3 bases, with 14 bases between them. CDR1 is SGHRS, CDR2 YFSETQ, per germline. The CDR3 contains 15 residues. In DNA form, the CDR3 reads TGCGCCAGCAGCTTAGCGCCCGGCGGGGAAGAGACCCAGTACTTC. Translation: CASSLAPGGEETQYF.

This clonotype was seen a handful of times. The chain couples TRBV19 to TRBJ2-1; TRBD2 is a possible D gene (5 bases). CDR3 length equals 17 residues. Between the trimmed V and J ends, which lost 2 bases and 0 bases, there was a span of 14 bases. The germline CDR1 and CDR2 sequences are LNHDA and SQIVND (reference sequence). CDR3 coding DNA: TGTGCCAGTAGTATAATATCCGGGATCCACTCCTACAATGAGCAGTTCTTC. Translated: CASSIISGIHSYNEQFF.

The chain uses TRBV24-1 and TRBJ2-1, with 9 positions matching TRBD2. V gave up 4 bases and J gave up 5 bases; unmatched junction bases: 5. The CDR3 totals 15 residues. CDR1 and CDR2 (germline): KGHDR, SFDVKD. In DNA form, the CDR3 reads TGTGCCACCAGTGACGAGCTAGCGGGGAACAATGAGCAGTTCTTC. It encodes CATSDELAGNNEQFF.

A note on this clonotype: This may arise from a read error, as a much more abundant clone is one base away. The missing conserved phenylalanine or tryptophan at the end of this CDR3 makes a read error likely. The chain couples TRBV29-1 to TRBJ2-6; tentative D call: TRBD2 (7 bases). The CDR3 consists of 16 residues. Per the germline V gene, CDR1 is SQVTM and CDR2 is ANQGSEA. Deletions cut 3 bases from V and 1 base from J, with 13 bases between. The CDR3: CSVDTGRGSGANVLTL. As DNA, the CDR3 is TGCAGCGTTGATACAGGGAGGGGATCTGGGGCCAACGTCCTGACTTTA.

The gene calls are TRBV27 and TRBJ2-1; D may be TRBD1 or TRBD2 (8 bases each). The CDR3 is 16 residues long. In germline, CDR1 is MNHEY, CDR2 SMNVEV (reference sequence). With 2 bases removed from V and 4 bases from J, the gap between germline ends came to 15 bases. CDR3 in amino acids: CASSLRGGQVYNEQFF. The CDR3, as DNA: TGTGCCAGCAGTTTACGGGGGGGACAGGTTTACAATGAGCAGTTCTTC.